This T cell receptor beta chain was profiled in a study of CD8+ T cells in alopecia areata (dated by TCRdb to between 2017 and 2018). Looking at the study overall: Treated patients were enrolled in an open-label pilot trial of oral tofacitinib, 5 to 10 mg twice daily, for moderate-to-severe alopecia areata. For the treated patients, the SALT score, which quantifies what percentage of scalp surface area is affected, served as the measure of disease severity. Amplification of TCRbeta CDR3 regions was done by immunoSEQ multiplex PCR using 35 Vbeta forward primers and 13 Jbeta reverse primers. Patients received tofacitinib for 6 to 18 months and were then followed off drug for 6 months to check for delayed response and recurrence. In both human patients and the C3H/HeJ mouse model, the study applied high-throughput TCRbeta sequencing to look at T cell clonal expansion in alopecia areata. Patients on tofacitinib were biopsied at baseline and after 4 and 24 weeks of treatment, and several of the patients also had a later scalp biopsy. Scalp tissue and sorted CD4+ and CD8+ peripheral blood T cells from patchy and totalis/universalis alopecia areata patients and from healthy controls were covered by human TCRbeta sequencing. RNA was extracted with the PAXgene miRNA kit for fixed scalp, the miRNeasy kit for PBMCs, and the RNeasy kit for mouse skin. Clonality in the scalp was compared among normal scalp (n=4), patchy alopecia areata scalp (n=8), and alopecia totalis/universalis scalp (n=8). Study-wide findings and limitations: Many expanded lesional clones persisted in scalp and blood during tofacitinib treatment, which may partly explain relapse after stopping treatment. Scalp TCR repertoire analysis is complicated because resident alphabeta T cells in normal human skin are also sequenced, whereas mouse skin is dominated by gammadelta T cells. The treated cohort was small, with a single nonresponder, so links between baseline CD8+ expansion and response need larger studies. Tofacitinib significantly decreased scalp clonality and the number of expanded CD8+ clones among the top 100 scalp clones. TCR sequences shared between patients were less clear than in mice, possibly partly because of HLA diversity in the patient population. Compared with normal scalp, lesional scalp had higher clonality and more expanded CD8+ clones, particularly in alopecia totalis/universalis, a pattern that suggests antigenic drive.

The CDR3 measures 15 amino acids from cysteine to phenylalanine. The kept DNA is CDR3 alone, 45 bases in frame from the first base. CDR1 and CDR2, per the germline V gene, are MNHNS and SASEGT. Compared with germline, V lacks 4 bases and J lacks 2 bases; bases without a gene match: 3. Note on this clone: It lacks a known antigen. No base quality values were provided; no much bigger clone lies one nucleotide off.

Preparation of the library involved the immunoSEQ multiplex PCR assay. For TCR sequencing, RNA was extracted from every sample and reverse transcribed into cDNA to serve as template. First-strand cDNA was synthesized with SuperScript III using a 2:1 mix of oligo-dT and random hexamers. Amplification bias was assessed with a synthetic immune receptor repertoire, and residual bias was removed computationally. As for the authors' bioinformatics: After raw reads were preprocessed to remove errors, the CDR3 was defined following IMGT conventions as running from the conserved cysteine to phenylalanine. Clonality was computed by normalizing Shannon entropy by log2 of the number of productive unique TCRs and subtracting the result from 1. Scalp TCRbeta sequences were cross-referenced with sorted blood CD4 and CD8 repertoires so that the CD4 or CD8 identity of scalp clones could be inferred. This is the immuneACCESS table as TCRdb keeps it, with only in-frame sequences that have V and J called. A part of the clones is gone; compared with another copy, unresolved V genes explain less than half, and the rest is unexplained. V and J calls and clone size are those listed in that table; D and trimming were worked out from the DNA. The sample contains around 190,000 clones, about three fifths of them found a single time. Approximately 0.97% of the sample comes from the top ten.

This specimen's time point label, interpreted: roughly 24 weeks on oral tofacitinib. The treatment or condition label, read with the paper, signifies: oral pan-JAK inhibitor, 5-10 mg twice daily. From alopecia areata patients, peripheral blood was collected along with lesional scalp punch biopsies. After PBMCs were isolated by density centrifugation and stained for CD3, CD4 and CD8, a FACSAria was used to sort CD4+ and CD8+ T cells. This clonotype was obtained from a human donor with alopecia areata. The sequencing used CD4+ T cells sorted from blood, collected at week 24, from a patient treated with tofacitinib. The rearrangement combines TRBV6-1 with TRBJ1-1, with 11 central nucleotides matching TRBD1. The nucleotide sequence is given as TGTGCCAGCAGTGGGGACAGGGGGTACAACACTGAAGCTTTCTTT. The encoded protein is CASSGDRGYNTEAFF.